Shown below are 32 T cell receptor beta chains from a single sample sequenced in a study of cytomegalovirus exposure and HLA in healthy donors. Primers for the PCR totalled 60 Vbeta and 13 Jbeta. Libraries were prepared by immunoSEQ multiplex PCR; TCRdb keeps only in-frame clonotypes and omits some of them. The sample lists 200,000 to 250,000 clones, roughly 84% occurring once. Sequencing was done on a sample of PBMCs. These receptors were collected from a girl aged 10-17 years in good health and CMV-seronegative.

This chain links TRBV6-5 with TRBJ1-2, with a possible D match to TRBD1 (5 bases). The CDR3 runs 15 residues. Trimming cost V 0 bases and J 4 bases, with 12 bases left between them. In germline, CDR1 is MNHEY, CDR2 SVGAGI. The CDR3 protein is CASSYSRGLSYGYTF. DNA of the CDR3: TGTGCCAGCAGTTACTCGAGGGGACTCTCCTATGGCTACACCTTC.

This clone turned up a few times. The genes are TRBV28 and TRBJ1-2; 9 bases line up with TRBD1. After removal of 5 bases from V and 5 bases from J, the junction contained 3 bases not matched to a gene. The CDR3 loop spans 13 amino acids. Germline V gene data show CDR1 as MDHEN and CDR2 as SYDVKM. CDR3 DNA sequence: TGTGCCAGCAGTAACGACAGGGGGTATGGCTACACCTTC. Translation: CASSNDRGYGYTF.

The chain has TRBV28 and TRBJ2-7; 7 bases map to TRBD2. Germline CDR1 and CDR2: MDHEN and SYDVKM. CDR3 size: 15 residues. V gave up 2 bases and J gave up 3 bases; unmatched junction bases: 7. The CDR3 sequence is CASSLPGGGVYEQYF. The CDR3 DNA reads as TGTGCCAGCAGTTTACCGGGGGGTGGTGTCTACGAGCAGTACTTC.

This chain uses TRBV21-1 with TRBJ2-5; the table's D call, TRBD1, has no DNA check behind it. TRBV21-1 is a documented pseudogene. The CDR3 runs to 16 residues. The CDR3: CASSKDWLGQQETQYF. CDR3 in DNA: TGTGCCAGCAGCAAAGATTGGTTGGGGCAGCAAGAGACCCAGTACTTC.

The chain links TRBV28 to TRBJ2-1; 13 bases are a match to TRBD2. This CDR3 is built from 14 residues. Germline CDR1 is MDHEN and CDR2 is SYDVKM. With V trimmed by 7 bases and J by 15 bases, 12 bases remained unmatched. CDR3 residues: CASTRGLAGEKPFF. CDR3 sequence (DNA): TGTGCCAGCACCAGAGGACTAGCGGGAGAAAAGCCGTTCTTC.

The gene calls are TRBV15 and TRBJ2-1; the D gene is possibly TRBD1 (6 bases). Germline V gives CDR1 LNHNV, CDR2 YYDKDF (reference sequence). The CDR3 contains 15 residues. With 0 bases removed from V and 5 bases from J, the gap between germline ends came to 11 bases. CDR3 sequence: CATSREAGANNEQFF. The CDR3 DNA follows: TGTGCCACCAGCAGAGAAGCAGGGGCTAACAATGAGCAGTTCTTC. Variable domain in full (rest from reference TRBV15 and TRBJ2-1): DAMVIQNPRYQVTQFGKPVTLSCSQTLNHNVMYWYQQKSSQAPKLLFHYYDKDFNNEADTPDNFQSRRPNTSFCFLDIRSPGLGDTAMYLCATSREAGANNEQFFGPGTRLTVL.

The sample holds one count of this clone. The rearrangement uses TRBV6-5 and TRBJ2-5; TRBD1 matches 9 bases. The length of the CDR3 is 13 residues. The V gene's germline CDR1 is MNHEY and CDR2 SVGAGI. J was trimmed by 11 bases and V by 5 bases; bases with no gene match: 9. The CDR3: CASSAPGQGYQYF. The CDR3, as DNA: TGTGCCAGCAGTGCCCCGGGACAGGGCTATCAGTACTTC.

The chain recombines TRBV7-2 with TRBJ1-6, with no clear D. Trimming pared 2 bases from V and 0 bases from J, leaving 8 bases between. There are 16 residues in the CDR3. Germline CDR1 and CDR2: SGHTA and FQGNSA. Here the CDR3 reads CASSLRASSYNSPLHF. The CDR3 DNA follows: TGTGCCAGCAGCTTAAGAGCTAGCTCCTATAATTCACCCCTCCACTTT.

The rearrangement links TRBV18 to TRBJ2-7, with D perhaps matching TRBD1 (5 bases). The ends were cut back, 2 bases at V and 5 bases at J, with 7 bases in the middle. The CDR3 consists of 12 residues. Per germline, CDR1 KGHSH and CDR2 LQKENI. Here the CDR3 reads CASSPSTDEQYF. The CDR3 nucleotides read TGTGCCAGCTCACCATCGACAGACGAGCAGTACTTC.

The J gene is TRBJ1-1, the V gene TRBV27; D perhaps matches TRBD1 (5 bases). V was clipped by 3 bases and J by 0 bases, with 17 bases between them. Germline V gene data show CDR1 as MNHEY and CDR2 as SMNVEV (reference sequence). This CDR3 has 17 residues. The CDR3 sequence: CASSFSPAGYMNTEAFF. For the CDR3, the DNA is TGTGCCAGCAGTTTCTCCCCTGCAGGGTACATGAACACTGAAGCTTTCTTT.

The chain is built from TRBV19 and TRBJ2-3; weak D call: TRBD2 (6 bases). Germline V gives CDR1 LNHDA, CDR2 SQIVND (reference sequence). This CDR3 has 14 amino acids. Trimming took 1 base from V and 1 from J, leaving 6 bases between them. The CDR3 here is CASSIGGGTDTQYF. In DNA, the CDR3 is TGTGCCAGTAGTATAGGGGGGGGCACAGATACGCAGTATTTT.

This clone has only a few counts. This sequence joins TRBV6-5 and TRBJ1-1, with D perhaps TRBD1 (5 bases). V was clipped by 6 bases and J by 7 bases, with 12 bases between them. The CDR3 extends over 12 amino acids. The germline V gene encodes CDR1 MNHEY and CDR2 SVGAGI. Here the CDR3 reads CASRKPTGEAFF. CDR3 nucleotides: TGTGCCAGCAGAAAACCTACAGGTGAAGCTTTCTTT.

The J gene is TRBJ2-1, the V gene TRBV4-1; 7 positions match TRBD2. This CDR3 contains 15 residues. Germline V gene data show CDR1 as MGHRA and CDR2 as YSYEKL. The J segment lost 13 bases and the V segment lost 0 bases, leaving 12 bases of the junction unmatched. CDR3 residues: CASSQEWGGAMGQFF. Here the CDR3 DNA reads TGCGCCAGCAGCCAAGAGTGGGGAGGGGCAATGGGACAGTTCTTC.

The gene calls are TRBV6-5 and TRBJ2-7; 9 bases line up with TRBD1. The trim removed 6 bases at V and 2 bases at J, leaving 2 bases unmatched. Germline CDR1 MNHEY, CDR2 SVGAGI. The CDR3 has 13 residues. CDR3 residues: CASRGTGTYEQYF. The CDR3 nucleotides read TGTGCCAGCAGGGGGACAGGGACCTACGAGCAGTACTTC.

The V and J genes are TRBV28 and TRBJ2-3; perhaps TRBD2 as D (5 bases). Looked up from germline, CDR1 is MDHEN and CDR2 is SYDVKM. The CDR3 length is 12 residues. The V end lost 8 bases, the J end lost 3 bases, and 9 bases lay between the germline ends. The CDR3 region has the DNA TGTGCCAGCGGACTGATGACAGATACGCAGTATTTT. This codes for CASGLMTDTQYF.

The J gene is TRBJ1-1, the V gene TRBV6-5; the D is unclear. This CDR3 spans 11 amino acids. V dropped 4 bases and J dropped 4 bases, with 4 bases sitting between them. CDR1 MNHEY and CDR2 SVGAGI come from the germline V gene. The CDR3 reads CASSSSTEAFF. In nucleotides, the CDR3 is TGTGCCAGCAGTTCGAGCACTGAAGCTTTCTTT.

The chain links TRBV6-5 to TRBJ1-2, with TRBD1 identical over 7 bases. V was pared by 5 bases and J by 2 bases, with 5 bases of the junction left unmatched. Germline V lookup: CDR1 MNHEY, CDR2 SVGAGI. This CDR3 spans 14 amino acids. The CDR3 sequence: CASSGRTGNYGYTF. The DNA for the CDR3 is TGTGCCAGCAGTGGCCGGACAGGAAACTATGGCTACACCTTC.

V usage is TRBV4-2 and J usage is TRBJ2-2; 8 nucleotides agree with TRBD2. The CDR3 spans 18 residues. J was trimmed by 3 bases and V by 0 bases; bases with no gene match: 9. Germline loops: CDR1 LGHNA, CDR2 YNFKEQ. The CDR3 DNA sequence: TGTGCCAGCAGCCAAGACTTCTTCCGGACTAGCCACACCGGGGAGCTGTTTTTT. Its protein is CASSQDFFRTSHTGELFF.

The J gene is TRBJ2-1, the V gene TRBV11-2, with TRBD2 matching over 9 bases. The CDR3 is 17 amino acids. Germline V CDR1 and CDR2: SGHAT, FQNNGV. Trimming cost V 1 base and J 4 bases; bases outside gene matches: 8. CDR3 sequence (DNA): TGTGCCAGCAGCTTAGGGACTACTAGCGGGTTTTACAATGAGCAGTTCTTC. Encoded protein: CASSLGTTSGFYNEQFF.

The CDR3 region is CASTGTSPFSSYEQYF. CDR3 coding DNA: TGTGCCAGCACGGGGACTAGCCCGTTTAGCTCCTACGAGCAGTACTTC. J is TRBJ2-7 and V is TRBV21-1; the table assigns TRBD2, which was not confirmed against the DNA. TRBV21-1 is a pseudogene locus. The CDR3 has 16 amino acids.

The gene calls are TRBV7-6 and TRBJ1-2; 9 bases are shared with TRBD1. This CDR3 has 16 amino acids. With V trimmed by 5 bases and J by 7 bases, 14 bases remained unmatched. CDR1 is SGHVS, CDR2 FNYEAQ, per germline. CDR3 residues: CASSPLVGGTGPGYTF. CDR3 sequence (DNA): TGTGCCAGCAGCCCATTAGTGGGGGGGACAGGGCCTGGCTACACCTTC.

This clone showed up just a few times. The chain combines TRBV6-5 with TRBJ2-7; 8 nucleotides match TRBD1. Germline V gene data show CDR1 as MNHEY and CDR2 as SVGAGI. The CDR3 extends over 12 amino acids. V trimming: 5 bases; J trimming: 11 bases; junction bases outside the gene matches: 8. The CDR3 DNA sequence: TGTGCCAGCAGTCCCACGACAGGGGAGAAGTACTTC. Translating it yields CASSPTTGEKYF.

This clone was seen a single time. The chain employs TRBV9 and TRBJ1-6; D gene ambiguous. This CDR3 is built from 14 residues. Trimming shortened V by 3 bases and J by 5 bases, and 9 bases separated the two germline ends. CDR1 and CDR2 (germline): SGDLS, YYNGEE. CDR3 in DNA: TGTGCCAGCAGCGGGAACAGAGATAATTCACCCCTCCACTTT. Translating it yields CASSGNRDNSPLHF.

CDR3 residues: CASSFRGDQPQHF. CDR3 coding DNA: TGTGCCAGCAGCTTCAGGGGCGATCAGCCCCAGCATTTT. The J gene is TRBJ1-5, the V gene TRBV9; D may be TRBD1 (6 bases). Trimming stripped 4 bases from V and 5 bases from J, with 10 bases between. The CDR3 spans 13 residues. Germline CDR1 is SGDLS and CDR2 is YYNGEE. Looking up the rest from reference TRBV9 and TRBJ1-5 gives the full variable domain: DSGVTQTPKHLITATGQRVTLRCSPRSGDLSVYWYQQSLDQGLQFLIQYYNGEERAKGNILERFSAQQFPDLHSELNLSSLELGDSALYFCASSFRGDQPQHFGDGTRLSIL.

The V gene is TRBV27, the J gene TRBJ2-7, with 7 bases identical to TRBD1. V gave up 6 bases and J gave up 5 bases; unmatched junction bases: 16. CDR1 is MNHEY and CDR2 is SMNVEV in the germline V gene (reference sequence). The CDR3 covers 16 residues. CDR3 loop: CASRGYKAGGFNEQYF. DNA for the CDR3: TGTGCCAGCAGAGGGTACAAGGCAGGGGGTTTCAACGAGCAGTACTTC.

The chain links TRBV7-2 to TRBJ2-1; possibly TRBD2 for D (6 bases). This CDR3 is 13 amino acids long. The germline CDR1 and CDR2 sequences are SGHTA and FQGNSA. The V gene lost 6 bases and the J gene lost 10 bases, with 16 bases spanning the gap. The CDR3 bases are TGTGCCAGCAGTTTACGGGGGTCCGCGGAGCAGTTCTTC. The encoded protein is CASSLRGSAEQFF.

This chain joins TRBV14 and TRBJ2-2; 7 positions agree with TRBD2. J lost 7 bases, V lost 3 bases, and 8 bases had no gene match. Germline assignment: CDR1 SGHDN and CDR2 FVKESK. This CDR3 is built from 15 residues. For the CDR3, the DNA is TGTGCCAGCAGCCAGGGACTACGAAGGGTCGGGGAGCTGTTTTTT. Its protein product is CASSQGLRRVGELFF.

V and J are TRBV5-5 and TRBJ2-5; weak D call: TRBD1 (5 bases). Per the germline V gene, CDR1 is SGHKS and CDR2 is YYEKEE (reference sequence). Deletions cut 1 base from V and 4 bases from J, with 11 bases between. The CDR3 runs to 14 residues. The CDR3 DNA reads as TGTGCCAGCAGCTTGTTGCAGGGCCCAGAGACCCAGTACTTC. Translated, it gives CASSLLQGPETQYF.

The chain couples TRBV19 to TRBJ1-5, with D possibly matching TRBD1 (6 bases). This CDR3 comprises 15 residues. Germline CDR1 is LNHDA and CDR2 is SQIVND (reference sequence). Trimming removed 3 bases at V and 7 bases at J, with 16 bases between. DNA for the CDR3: TGTGCCAGTAGTATTAATCACAGGGTAACACAGCCCCAGCATTTT. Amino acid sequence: CASSINHRVTQPQHF.

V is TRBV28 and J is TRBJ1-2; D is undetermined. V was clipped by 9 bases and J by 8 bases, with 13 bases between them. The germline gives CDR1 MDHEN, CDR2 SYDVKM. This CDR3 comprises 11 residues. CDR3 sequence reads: CASRSGVGYTF. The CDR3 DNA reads TGTGCCAGTCGGTCCGGGGTCGGCTACACCTTC.

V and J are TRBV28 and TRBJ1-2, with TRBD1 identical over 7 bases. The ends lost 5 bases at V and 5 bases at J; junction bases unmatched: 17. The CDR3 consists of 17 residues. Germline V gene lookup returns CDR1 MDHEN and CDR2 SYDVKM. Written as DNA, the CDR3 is TGTGCCAGCAGTACTAGGGTGGGGGGCCGGACAGGATATGGCTACACCTTC. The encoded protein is CASSTRVGGRTGYGYTF.

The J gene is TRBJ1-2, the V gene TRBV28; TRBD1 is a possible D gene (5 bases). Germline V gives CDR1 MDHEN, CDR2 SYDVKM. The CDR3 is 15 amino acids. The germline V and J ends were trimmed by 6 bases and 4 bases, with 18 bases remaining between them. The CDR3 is CASSLKSGGRYGYTF. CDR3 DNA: TGTGCCAGCAGCCTTAAGTCCGGGGGACGCTATGGCTACACCTTC.